This TCR beta chain was profiled in a study of cytomegalovirus exposure and HLA in healthy donors. Study results and limitations: Several top significant clusters appeared, in a later analysis, to be linked to common viral pathogens.

The study ran its PCR with 60 Vbeta and 13 Jbeta primers. The protocol was immunoSEQ multiplex PCR, while the TCRdb copy is restricted to in-frame clones and leaves out a portion. The sample includes 130,000 or so clones, around 82% of them seen just once. In its sample, this clone was seen once. Antigen: not known. The length of the CDR3 is 14 residues. V was pared by 2 bases and J by 6 bases, with 4 bases of the junction left unmatched. Per the germline V gene, CDR1 is SGHRS and CDR2 is YFSETQ. Sequencing was carried out using PBMCs. The genes are TRBV5-1 and TRBJ2-4; 8 bases agree with TRBD1. This receptor was identified in a man aged 18 to 29 in good health and CMV-seropositive. For the CDR3, the DNA is TGCGCCAGCAGCTTAATAGGACAGGGAAACATTCAGTACTTC. It yields the protein CASSLIGQGNIQYF. The full variable domain, completed using reference TRBV5-1 and TRBJ2-4, is KAGVTQTPRYLIKTRGQQVTLSCSPISGHRSVSWYQQTPGQGLQFLFEYFSETQRNKGNFPGRFSGRQFSNSRSEMNVSTLELGDSALYLCASSLIGQGNIQYFGAGTRLSVL.